Below are 18 T cell receptor beta chains sequenced from a single sample in a study of cytomegalovirus exposure and HLA in healthy donors. The study ran its PCR with 60 Vbeta and 13 Jbeta primers. Sequenced by immunoSEQ multiplex PCR; TCRdb stores in-frame clones only, minus some. The sample includes roughly 63,000 clones, about 65% seen only once; the top ten take around 25%. The sequencing sample was made of PBMCs. Every receptor here comes from a man between 45 and 60 years old in good health and CMV-seropositive.

This rearrangement joins TRBV5-1 to TRBJ2-5; no definite D call. V was pared by 4 bases and J by 4 bases, with 14 bases between. The V gene's germline CDR1 is SGHRS and CDR2 YFSETQ. The CDR3 length is 14 residues. In nucleotides, the CDR3 is TGCGCCAGCAGCCCCGACCGTCCGGGAGAGACCCAGTACTTC. Encoded protein: CASSPDRPGETQYF.

This clone was counted once. The chain employs TRBV6-1 and TRBJ2-2; D gene uncertain. Trimming removed 1 base from V and 5 bases from J, with 11 bases in between. Germline loops: CDR1 MNHNS, CDR2 SASEGT. The CDR3 is 15 amino acids. The chain's CDR3 is CASSEGYGRTGELFF. The CDR3 DNA reads TGTGCCAGCAGTGAAGGCTATGGGCGTACCGGGGAGCTGTTTTTT.

The gene calls are TRBV7-8 and TRBJ1-1, with a tentative D call TRBD1 (5 bases). Germline CDR1 is SGHVS and CDR2 is FQNEAQ. There are 14 residues in the CDR3. V was clipped by 0 bases and J by 7 bases, with 12 bases between them. The CDR3 bases are TGTGCCAGCAGCTTAGCAGGGGTTACGAATGAAGCTTTCTTT. Protein: CASSLAGVTNEAFF.

The V gene is TRBV4-1, the J gene TRBJ1-2; D not resolved. The ends were cut back, 0 bases at V and 2 bases at J, with 13 bases in the middle. In germline, CDR1 is MGHRA, CDR2 YSYEKL. The CDR3 length is 16 residues. This CDR3 is CASSQEEGGYNYGYTF. The CDR3 coding sequence is TGCGCCAGCAGCCAAGAAGAGGGAGGTTACAACTATGGCTACACCTTC.

This clone was observed a few times. The chain combines TRBV6-5 with TRBJ1-2, with 8 bases fitting TRBD1. Germline V gene data show CDR1 as MNHEY and CDR2 as SVGAGI. This CDR3 is built from 13 residues. J was trimmed by 8 bases and V by 5 bases; bases with no gene match: 7. This chain's CDR3 is CASSLRTGSGYTF. DNA for the CDR3: TGTGCCAGCAGTCTCCGGACAGGGAGCGGCTACACCTTC.

The chain couples TRBV5-4 to TRBJ2-3, with D maybe TRBD2 (5 bases). Per the germline V gene, CDR1 is SGHNT and CDR2 is YYREEE (reference sequence). V was trimmed by 3 bases and J by 10 bases, leaving 9 bases between them. The CDR3 is 11 amino acids. CDR3 residues: CASSSQEAQYF. The CDR3 DNA is TGTGCCAGCAGCTCGCAGGAGGCGCAGTATTTT.

The rearrangement links TRBV25-1 to TRBJ2-1, with 8 nucleotides matching TRBD1. After removal of 6 bases from V and 3 bases from J, the junction contained 7 bases not matched to a gene. The germline V gene encodes CDR1 MGHDK and CDR2 SYGVNS. CDR3 length equals 15 residues. CDR3 nucleotides: TGTGCCAGCAGGGCCCAGGGGGCACTCTACAATGAGCAGTTCTTC. The encoded protein is CASRAQGALYNEQFF. The variable domain in full, with the rest retrieved from reference TRBV25-1 and TRBJ2-1, is EADIYQTPRYLVIGTGKKITLECSQTMGHDKMYWYQQDPGMELHLIHYSYGVNSTEKGDLSSESTVSRIRTEHFPLTLESARPSHTSQYLCASRAQGALYNEQFFGPGTRLTVL.

In DNA form, the CDR3 reads TGTGCCAGCAGGCCTGGACTAGCAGCCACCGGGGAGCTGTTTTTT. Its translation: CASRPGLAATGELFF. The chain couples TRBV5-4 to TRBJ2-2, with 8 bases fitting TRBD2. The germline CDR1 and CDR2 sequences are SGHNT and YYREEE (reference sequence). V gave up 5 bases and J gave up 4 bases; unmatched junction bases: 7. This CDR3 region has 15 residues.

This chain links TRBV5-4 with TRBJ2-3; D is ambiguous. This CDR3 contains 13 residues. The V end was cut by 4 bases, the J end by 5 bases, with 11 bases between. Germline values: CDR1 SGHNT, CDR2 YYREEE (reference sequence). CDR3 in amino acids: CASSEARGDTQYF. In DNA form, the CDR3 reads TGTGCCAGCAGCGAGGCCAGAGGAGATACGCAGTATTTT.

This chain uses TRBV27 with TRBJ1-6; D not resolved. There are 12 residues in the CDR3. Trimming stripped 8 bases from V and 7 bases from J, with 9 bases between. Germline CDR1 and CDR2: MNHEY and SMNVEV (reference sequence). In DNA, the CDR3 is TGTGCCAGCTCTGGGAGCAATTCACCCCTCCACTTT. This gives the protein CASSGSNSPLHF.

This clone was seen a handful of times. The chain has TRBV10-3 and TRBJ1-1, with a tentative D call TRBD1 (6 bases). Germline values: CDR1 ENHRY, CDR2 SYGVKD. The V gene lost 4 bases and the J gene lost 6 bases, with 18 bases spanning the gap. This CDR3 region has 15 residues. The CDR3 is CAISARPGQGSEAFF. In DNA form, the CDR3 reads TGTGCCATCAGTGCCAGACCGGGACAAGGATCTGAAGCTTTCTTT.

This chain links TRBV5-3 with TRBJ1-2; 8 positions match TRBD1. TRBV5-3 is an open reading frame, and its role is uncertain. J lost 8 bases, V lost 2 bases, and 11 bases had no gene match. The CDR3 spans 15 residues. CDR3 in amino acids: CARSFQGARSEGYTF. DNA for the CDR3: TGTGCCAGAAGCTTCCAGGGGGCGCGGTCGGAAGGCTACACCTTC.

The chain has TRBV10-2 and TRBJ1-2, with D hard to call. Germline CDR1 is WSHSY and CDR2 is SAAADI. Trimming cost V 6 bases and J 5 bases, with 10 bases left between them. This CDR3 has 12 residues. DNA for the CDR3: TGCGCCAGCAGCCCCGGGGAGTATGGCTACACCTTC. Amino acids: CASSPGEYGYTF.

This clone has only one observation. The gene calls are TRBV6-5 and TRBJ2-2; D not resolved. Germline lookup yields CDR1 MNHEY and CDR2 SVGAGI. This CDR3 comprises 14 residues. The V end was cut by 6 bases, the J end by 6 bases, with 14 bases between. CDR3 in amino acids: CASSPTPVAGELFF. CDR3 nucleotides: TGTGCCAGCAGCCCTACCCCGGTAGCCGGGGAGCTGTTTTTT.

This clone was picked up a small number of times. The gene calls are TRBV6-1 and TRBJ1-4; weak D call: TRBD1 (5 bases). Trimming cost V 1 base and J 4 bases, with 13 bases left between them. This CDR3 spans 16 amino acids. Germline V CDR1 and CDR2: MNHNS, SASEGT. Here the CDR3 reads CASSEVPGRVNEKLFF. CDR3 bases: TGTGCCAGCAGTGAAGTTCCTGGCAGGGTTAATGAAAAACTGTTTTTT.

This clone came up a few times. J is TRBJ2-5 and V is TRBV6-5, with 11 bases lining up with TRBD2. The CDR3 covers 16 residues. V lost 2 bases and J lost 5; bases outside the gene matches: 7. Germline V gives CDR1 MNHEY, CDR2 SVGAGI. Written as DNA, the CDR3 is TGTGCCAGCAGTTACGCGGTAGCGGGGGGGCAGGAGACCCAGTACTTC. Protein sequence: CASSYAVAGGQETQYF.

The chain employs TRBV5-1 and TRBJ1-2; TRBD1 agrees at 8 bases. The CDR3 is made up of 13 amino acids. The V gene end was trimmed by 3 bases and the J gene end by 13 bases; junction bases not matched to a gene: 11. The germline gives CDR1 SGHRS, CDR2 YFSETQ. The CDR3, as DNA: TGCGCCAGCAGCTCGACAGGGGCAGAGGTTGGCACCTTC. Amino acid sequence: CASSSTGAEVGTF. The whole variable domain, remainder taken from reference TRBV5-1 and TRBJ1-2, is KAGVTQTPRYLIKTRGQQVTLSCSPISGHRSVSWYQQTPGQGLQFLFEYFSETQRNKGNFPGRFSGRQFSNSRSEMNVSTLELGDSALYLCASSSTGAEVGTFGSGTRLTVV.

The chain uses TRBV7-2 and TRBJ2-7; TRBD1 is a possible D gene (6 bases). The CDR3 has 14 residues. The germline V and J ends were trimmed by 3 bases and 7 bases, with 16 bases remaining between them. From germline, CDR1 is SGHTA and CDR2 FQGNSA. The CDR3 sequence is CASSFDRPPSEQYF. CDR3 nucleotide sequence: TGTGCCAGCAGCTTTGACAGGCCCCCAAGTGAGCAGTACTTC.